This T cell receptor (beta chain) was recovered during a study of vaccination effects on CD4 cells after COVID-19. Repertoires were generated with immunoSEQ multiplex PCR, while TCRdb's copy carries only in-frame clones and drops some. Among more than 60,000 clones listed, approximately 72% were seen once. Study-level findings and limits: The study had few convalescent patients and no early post-infection timepoints.

When around 10 days of culture had elapsed, CD4+ T cells were isolated. With respect to this clone: The target antigen is unknown.

Germline loops: CDR1 SNHLY, CDR2 FYNNEI. Trimming shortened V by 3 bases and J by 2 bases, and 5 bases separated the two germline ends. This CDR3 is built from 13 residues. Sequenced here: CD4+ T cells from PBMCs cultured without peptide, sampled before COVID-19 vaccination. The chain joins TRBV2 to TRBJ1-5, with D maybe TRBD1 (5 bases). The receptor comes from a human donor who had a prior SARS-CoV-2 infection. DNA of the CDR3: TGTGCCAGCAGTGACAGGGGCAATCAGCCCCAGCATTTT. It encodes CASSDRGNQPQHF. Supplemented by reference TRBV2 and TRBJ1-5, the full variable domain reads EPEVTQTPSHQVTQMGQEVILRCVPISNHLYFYWYRQILGQKVEFLVSFYNNEISEKSEIFDDQFSVERPDGSNFTLKIRSTKLEDSAMYFCASSDRGNQPQHFGDGTRLSIL.